The source of this T cell receptor beta chain is a study of cytomegalovirus exposure and HLA in healthy donors. General observations from the study: Cytomegalovirus-associated status was assigned to about 170 TCR beta chains. In an earlier analysis, in under 700 donors, most V segments appeared productive either ~87% or ~30% of the time.

The table lists this clone with a count of one. Its antigen is undetermined. Trimming pared 2 bases from V and 4 bases from J, leaving 6 bases between. Germline V gene lookup returns CDR1 SNHLY and CDR2 FYNNEI. This CDR3 has 13 amino acids. PCR used 60 Vbeta primers and 13 Jbeta primers. Clones were sequenced by immunoSEQ multiplex PCR, and TCRdb holds only the in-frame ones, with some missing. The sample consists of 160,000 or so clones, 70% to 90% of them appearing once. The sample consisted of PBMCs. The chain has TRBV2 and TRBJ1-5; D unresolved. The receptor's source is a woman aged 25 to 39 in good health and CMV-seronegative. This CDR3 is CASSERENQPQHF. For the CDR3, the DNA is TGTGCCAGCAGTGAAAGGGAGAATCAGCCCCAGCATTTT.